The 4 T cell receptor beta chains below come from one sample, sequenced in a study of T cells in localized non-small cell lung cancer (dated by TCRdb to 2020 to 2022). Library method: the immunoSEQ multiplex PCR assay. In TCRdb, the immuneACCESS table is reduced to in-frame sequences with V and J assigned. These tables do not hold every clone; where another copy was compared, an unresolved V gene accounts for under half, and the others remain unexplained. This sample has over 3,500 clones in its table, and more than 20% of those were observed once. The ten largest clones take up roughly 8.6% of the sample. The sequencing used lung tumor tissue, collected before any cancer treatment. The receptors originated from a woman between 40 and 69 years old with stage I lung adenocarcinoma.

The gene calls are TRBV30 and TRBJ2-1, with D perhaps matching TRBD2 (6 bases). V dropped 2 bases and J dropped 1 base, with 18 bases sitting between them. Germline CDR1 reads GTSNPN; CDR2 reads SVGIG (reference sequence). This CDR3 has 17 amino acids. CDR3 residues: CAWSLGGLSGSYNEQFF. The CDR3 bases are TGTGCCTGGAGTCTCGGGGGTCTTAGCGGATCCTACAATGAGCAGTTCTTC.

The chain uses TRBV10-2 and TRBJ2-3, with TRBD1 matching over 7 bases. The CDR3 runs 14 residues. V shed 6 bases and J 2 bases; nucleotides not matched to a gene: 5. Per germline, CDR1 WSHSY and CDR2 SAAADI. In nucleotides, the CDR3 is TGCGCCAGCAGAGGGGACAGACCCACAGATACGCAGTATTTT. It specifies CASRGDRPTDTQYF.

The chain employs TRBV11-3 and TRBJ2-1; D assignment may be TRBD1 or TRBD2 (5 bases each). Per the germline V gene, CDR1 is SGHNT and CDR2 is YENEEA. The germline V and J ends were trimmed by 5 bases and 2 bases, with 13 bases remaining between them. This CDR3 has 15 amino acids. The CDR3: CASSPPGTTYNEQFF. CDR3 coding DNA: TGTGCCAGCAGCCCCCCCGGGACCACCTACAATGAGCAGTTCTTC. The entire variable domain, with the rest obtained from reference TRBV11-3 and TRBJ2-1, is as follows: EAGVVQSPRYKIIEKKQPVAFWCNPISGHNTLYWYLQNLGQGPELLIRYENEEAVDDSQLPKDRFSAERLKGVDSTLKIQPAELGDSAVYLCASSPPGTTYNEQFFGPGTRLTVL.

The gene calls are TRBV4-1 and TRBJ1-6, with 8 bases aligning to TRBD1. Germline CDR1 and CDR2: MGHRA and YSYEKL. The V and J ends lost 0 bases and 10 bases, in that order; junction bases with no gene match: 14. The length of the CDR3 is 18 residues. The CDR3 nucleotides read TGCGCCAGCAGCCAAGAAGACCCAATCGCAGGGGGCTCATCACCCCTCCACTTT. This translates into CASSQEDPIAGGSSPLHF.